The present T cell receptor beta chain was sequenced within a study of long-term antiretroviral therapy in people with HIV. Broader study findings: Upon ART, diversity increased but remained lower than transplant donor controls.

V was pared by 0 bases and J by 5 bases, with 3 bases of the junction left unmatched. This CDR3 is 16 amino acids long. Germline-derived CDR1 and CDR2 are KGHSH and LQKENI. This clone was seen only once. Antigen specificity is unknown. Survey-level resolution applied to immunoSEQ assay v3.0. TCRdb's copy holds only in-frame clones and misses some; the assay was immunoSEQ multiplex PCR. The sample holds tens of thousands of clones, more than 80% seen once. This chain uses TRBV18 with TRBJ2-2; 10 bases match TRBD2. This clonotype was obtained from a woman between 50 and 59 years old with HIV. The sequencing used unsorted PBMCs, collected 3.1 years after starting antiretroviral therapy. CDR3 amino acids: CASSPPSGGETGELFF. For the CDR3, the DNA is TGTGCCAGCTCACCACCGAGCGGGGGGGAGACCGGGGAGCTGTTTTTT.